This T cell receptor beta chain appears in the sequencing data of a study of T cell responses to AZD1222 COVID-19 vaccine. Study context: Recipients boosted at about 4 weeks or about 12 weeks are pooled.

The germline gives CDR1 MNHEY, CDR2 SMNVEV (reference sequence). The CDR3 has 15 amino acids. The V and J ends lost 1 base and 7 bases respectively, with 11 bases between them. Findings and limits, study-wide: Donors in the cohort were predominantly white British and more often female, and clonal diversity was possibly underestimated. Every sample of the repertoires postdated the peak T cell response. Seropositive AZD1222 recipients at baseline numbered only five or six.

Of note for this clone: Its cognate antigen is unknown.

Here immunoSEQ multiplex PCR was the method, and the copy in TCRdb shows in-frame clones only, minus some. Found here are about 140,000 clones, 92% of them singletons; the top ten hold 2.5% to 4%. The material was peripheral blood, obtained on day 0 of AZD1222 vaccination. The V call is TRBV27, the J call TRBJ1-6; D is unclear. The receptor was isolated from an adult in good health. The CDR3 DNA is TGTGCCAGCAGTTTATGGGCAGGCCCGAATTCACCCCTCCACTTT. This gives the protein CASSLWAGPNSPLHF.